These T cell receptor beta chains were read from a single sample in a study of blood T cell repertoires in COVID-19. Some clones are missing from TCRdb's copy, which holds only in-frame ones; the method was immunoSEQ multiplex PCR. The data show roughly 200,000 clones, roughly 80% seen once. Material for sequencing was peripheral blood. The receptors here all came from a man between 50 and 59 years old who had recovered from COVID-19. CDR3s include the opening cysteine and the closing phenylalanine or tryptophan. The D gene is left open where the match is weak. The listing skips clone size in some rows; elsewhere it reads once, few, many or a size class.

size	V	D	J	CDR3	DNA
NA	TRBV6-1	NA	TRBJ2-1	CASIEQGLNEQFF	TGTGCCAGCATTGAACAGGGCTTAAATGAGCAGTTCTTC
NA	TRBV24-1	NA	TRBJ2-2	CATSDGEDGLFF	TGTGCCACCAGTGACGGGGAGGATGGACTGTTTTTT
NA	TRBV12-3/TRBV12-4	TRBD1	TRBJ2-7	CASSRDSYEQYF	TGTGCCAGCAGTAGGGACAGCTACGAGCAGTACTTC
NA	TRBV10-3	NA	TRBJ2-1	CAISSKLDNEQFF	TGTGCCATCAGCAGCAAACTAGACAATGAGCAGTTCTTC
NA	TRBV7-3	TRBD2	TRBJ2-1	CASSLMGTNNEQFF	TGTGCCAGCAGCTTAATGGGGACTAACAATGAGCAGTTCTTC
NA	TRBV3-1/TRBV3-2	TRBD1	TRBJ1-2	CASSRHLGQGGSGYTF	TGTGCCAGCAGCAGGCACTTGGGACAGGGAGGAAGTGGCTACACCTTC
NA	TRBV19	NA	TRBJ2-2	CASSIARGLTTGELFF	TGTGCCAGTAGTATAGCCCGCGGACTCACCACCGGGGAGCTGTTTTTT
few	TRBV5-4	TRBD2	TRBJ2-7	CASSLGLAGGEQYF	TGTGCCAGCAGCTTGGGGCTAGCGGGAGGCGAGCAGTACTTC
few	TRBV5-1	NA	TRBJ2-1	CASSLSGRVESEQFF	TGCGCCAGCAGCTTGTCGGGCAGGGTCGAGTCCGAGCAGTTCTTC
few	TRBV3-1/TRBV3-2	TRBD1	TRBJ2-5	CASSQSGPGGGLAQYF	TGTGCCAGCAGCCAGTCGGGACCAGGGGGCGGTCTGGCCCAGTACTTC
once	TRBV6-5	TRBD1	TRBJ1-6	CASRPGQYSPLHF	TGTGCCAGCAGGCCGGGACAGTATTCACCCCTCCACTTT
NA	TRBV2	NA	TRBJ1-5	CASRYGDNQPQHF	TGTGCCAGCAGGTACGGGGATAATCAGCCCCAGCATTTT
NA	TRBV30	TRBD1	TRBJ2-1	CAWSEGQGANNEQFF	TGTGCCTGGAGTGAAGGACAGGGGGCTAACAATGAGCAGTTCTTC
NA	TRBV5-1	TRBD1	TRBJ2-6	CASSHGQGGWISGANVLTF	TGCGCCAGCAGCCACGGACAGGGGGGATGGATATCTGGGGCCAACGTCCTGACTTTC